This T cell receptor (beta chain) was identified in a study of blood T cell repertoires in COVID-19. The study assigned cohorts using participant-reported clinical history. Methods used by the authors: The authors estimated nucleated cell counts from reference gene primer amplification. Data came from immunoSEQ multiplex PCR; TCRdb stores just in-frame clones and leaves some out. For V, J and clone size, that table is used; D and trimming come from the DNA. The table includes approximately 290,000 clones, approximately 83% detected once. Material for sequencing was PBMCs or T cells enriched from blood (not recorded which). The TCR was taken from a woman aged 25-40 years who had recovered from COVID-19.

The CDR3 sequence: CATGGIRTLTDTQYF. The CDR3 nucleotides are TGTGCCACTGGGGGGATCCGAACCCTCACAGATACGCAGTATTTT. V and J are TRBV19 and TRBJ2-3; TRBD2 is a possible D gene (6 bases). CDR1 and CDR2 (germline): LNHDA, SQIVND (reference sequence). V was clipped by 10 bases and J by 2 bases, with 19 bases between them. The CDR3 runs 15 residues.